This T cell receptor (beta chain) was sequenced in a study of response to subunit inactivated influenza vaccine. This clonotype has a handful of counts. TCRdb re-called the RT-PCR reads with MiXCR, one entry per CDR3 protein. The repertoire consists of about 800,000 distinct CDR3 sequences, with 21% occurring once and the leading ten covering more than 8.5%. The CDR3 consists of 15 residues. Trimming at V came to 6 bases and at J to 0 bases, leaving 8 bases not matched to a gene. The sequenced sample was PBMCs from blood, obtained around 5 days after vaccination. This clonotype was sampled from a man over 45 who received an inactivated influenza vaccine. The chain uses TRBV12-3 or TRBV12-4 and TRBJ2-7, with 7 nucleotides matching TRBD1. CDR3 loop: CASRTGDIPSYEQYF. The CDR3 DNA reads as TGTGCCAGCAGAACAGGGGACATTCCCTCCTACGAGCAGTACTTC.